This is a list of T cell receptor beta chains from one sample in a study of cytomegalovirus exposure and HLA in healthy donors. Sequencing used immunoSEQ multiplex PCR; TCRdb keeps in-frame clones, though not all of them. The repertoire holds around 160,000 clones, with around four fifths as singletons. Sequences were obtained from PBMCs. Receptor source: a man aged 30-40 years in good health and CMV-seropositive. CDR3s include the opening cysteine and the closing phenylalanine or tryptophan. Fields, in order: CDR3 DNA, CDR3 protein, clone size, D gene, V gene, J gene. A D gene is named only where the DNA matches it firmly. Only some rows state a clone size, as once, few, many or a class for expanded clones.

TGTGCCAGCAGAGGGGGTACAATTAGCACAGATACGCAGTATTTT	CASRGGTISTDTQYF	-	-	TRBV28	TRBJ2-3
TGTGCCAGCAGTGACGGCGGGACTAGCGGGGGGGGCACAGATACGCAGTATTTT	CASSDGGTSGGGTDTQYF	-	TRBD2	TRBV6-4	TRBJ2-3
TGTGCCAGTAGTATAGTTGGAGGGGACCACGAGCAGTACTTC	CASSIVGGDHEQYF	-	-	TRBV19	TRBJ2-7
TGTGCCAGCAGCCCGACGGGGGGTAACACCGGGGAGCTGTTTTTT	CASSPTGGNTGELFF	-	TRBD2	TRBV9	TRBJ2-2
TGTGCCTGGAGTCAACTAGCGGGGGACCACCAAGAGACCCAGTACTTC	CAWSQLAGDHQETQYF	-	TRBD2	TRBV30	TRBJ2-5
TGTGCCAGCAGTGAAAAGACAGGTAGCTCCTACGAGCAGTACTTC	CASSEKTGSSYEQYF	-	-	TRBV2	TRBJ2-7
TGTGCCCGAAGGGGGGGATCCTACGAGCAGTACTTC	CARRGGSYEQYF	-	-	TRBV15	TRBJ2-7
TGTGCCAGCACCTACACTACAGGGACTGAAGCTTTCTTT	CASTYTTGTEAFF	once	-	TRBV6-5	TRBJ1-1
TGTGCCAGTAGTGAGGGACAGGACCCCAATGAGCAGTTCTTC	CASSEGQDPNEQFF	few	TRBD1	TRBV19	TRBJ2-1
TGTGCCAGCAGCGGGACGGGGGGGCCGTCAGATACGCAGTATTTT	CASSGTGGPSDTQYF	-	TRBD2	TRBV9	TRBJ2-3
TGTGCCAGCACCCCCGAGGAGCGGGGGCTGTACCAAGAGACCCAGTACTTC	CASTPEERGLYQETQYF	-	TRBD2	TRBV7-2	TRBJ2-5
TGTGCCAGCAGGGTACTAGGAGATGAACGTCAGCAGTTCTTC	CASRVLGDERQQFF	-	-	TRBV27	TRBJ2-1
TGTGCCAGCAGTGAGGAGGGACACACTGAAGCTTTCTTT	CASSEEGHTEAFF	-	-	TRBV6-1	TRBJ1-1
TGCGCCAGCAGCCAGAGGCAGTCCTACGAGCAGTACTTC	CASSQRQSYEQYF	few	-	TRBV4-1	TRBJ2-7
TGTGCCAGCAGCAATCGGGGGAGTGTCTACGAGCAGTACTTC	CASSNRGSVYEQYF	-	-	TRBV21-1	TRBJ2-7
TGTGCCAGCAGTTACGGTGGGGGCTACACTGAAGCTTTCTTT	CASSYGGGYTEAFF	-	-	TRBV6-5	TRBJ1-1
TGTGCCGGCTCTAGCGGGGGGGCCCTGGGCGAGCAGTTCTTC	CAGSSGGALGEQFF	once	TRBD2	TRBV19	TRBJ2-1
TGTGCCAGCAGCTTATCCGGGTTCTCTGGAAACACCATATATTTT	CASSLSGFSGNTIYF	-	-	TRBV7-6	TRBJ1-3
TGCGCCAGCAGTCAATCGTCTAGCCGAAGCAATCAGCCCCAGCATTTT	CASSQSSSRSNQPQHF	once	-	TRBV23-1	TRBJ1-5
TGTGCCAGCAGTTTATATCAGGGGGCGAATCAGCCCCAGCATTTT	CASSLYQGANQPQHF	-	TRBD1	TRBV27	TRBJ1-5
TGCGCCAGCAGCTCGCTAGCGGGGGGTATCAACGAGCAGTACTTC	CASSSLAGGINEQYF	-	TRBD2	TRBV5-1	TRBJ2-7
TGTGCCAGCAGCCCAGCCTACAGGGGGCAGAACACTGAAGCTTTCTTT	CASSPAYRGQNTEAFF	-	TRBD1	TRBV9	TRBJ1-1
TGTGCCAGCTCACCACCGAGCTCTGGGGCCAACGTCCTGACTTTC	CASSPPSSGANVLTF	-	-	TRBV18	TRBJ2-6
TGTGCCAGCAGTTTATCGGCGGCGCGGAACGAGCAGTACTTC	CASSLSAARNEQYF	few	-	TRBV27	TRBJ2-7
TGTGCCAGCAGCTTTAGCCGCAATCAGCCCCAGCATTTT	CASSFSRNQPQHF	few	-	TRBV7-9	TRBJ1-5
TGTGCCAGCAGCTTAGCGGGAGCGGGGGGGCCCAACGGGGAGCTGTTTTTT	CASSLAGAGGPNGELFF	-	TRBD2	TRBV7-2	TRBJ2-2
TGCGCCAGCAAGACAGGGGGCGAAGAGACCCAGTACTTC	CASKTGGEETQYF	-	TRBD1	TRBV5-1	TRBJ2-5
TGTGCCAGCAGCGTTAATGGGAGGGTTGACACTGAAGCTTTCTTT	CASSVNGRVDTEAFF	-	-	TRBV9	TRBJ1-1
TGTGCCAGCAGCCAGCCTGTCCGGGACAATGAGCAGTTCTTC	CASSQPVRDNEQFF	-	-	TRBV4-2	TRBJ2-1
TGTGCCACCAGCAGAGGCGACAGGAACCACTACGAGCAGTACTTC	CATSRGDRNHYEQYF	-	-	TRBV15	TRBJ2-7
TGCGCCAGCAGAGGGACAGGGAACACCGGGGAGCTGTTTTTT	CASRGTGNTGELFF	-	TRBD1	TRBV4-1	TRBJ2-2
TGTGCCAGCAGCCCACTAGTCCACTCTGGAAACACCATATATTTT	CASSPLVHSGNTIYF	-	-	TRBV4-2	TRBJ1-3
TGTGCCAGTAGTAAACGGGGGACAGATACGCAGTATTTT	CASSKRGTDTQYF	-	-	TRBV19	TRBJ2-3
TGTGCCATCAGTGTGCGGGCAGAGGAGAACACTGAAGCTTTCTTT	CAISVRAEENTEAFF	-	-	TRBV10-3	TRBJ1-1
TGTGCCAGCAGCCCTCAGGGGGGCGGGGACTCCTACAATGAGCAGTTCTTC	CASSPQGGGDSYNEQFF	-	-	TRBV7-8	TRBJ2-1
TGCGCCAGCGACTTGAGGGGGGGGACCTACAATGAGCAGTTCTTC	CASDLRGGTYNEQFF	few	-	TRBV5-1	TRBJ2-1
TGTGCCAGTAGTATAGGGCCGGGGACAGGGGCCTACGAGCAGTACTTC	CASSIGPGTGAYEQYF	-	TRBD1	TRBV19	TRBJ2-7
TGTGCCAGCTCACCAGGACTTAATCAGCCAAAGGAGTATGGCTACACCTTC	CASSPGLNQPKEYGYTF	-	-	TRBV18	TRBJ1-2
TGCGCCAGCAGCCTCAGAGTAGGGGGGGACACCGGGGAGCTGTTTTTT	CASSLRVGGDTGELFF	-	-	TRBV4-1	TRBJ2-2
TGTGCCAGCAGCGTTGGAGGGGGGGCTCGCGAGCAGTACTTC	CASSVGGGAREQYF	-	-	TRBV9	TRBJ2-7
TGTGCCAGCAGTGGGGCCTACACCGGGGAGCTGTTTTTT	CASSGAYTGELFF	-	-	TRBV2	TRBJ2-2
TGTGCCACTGGACAGAGCAACTCCTATAATTCACCCCTCCACTTT	CATGQSNSYNSPLHF	-	-	TRBV10-3	TRBJ1-6
TGTGCCAGCAGTGACTCGGGACAGGGGAGTTGTTTGCCCTACGAGCAGTACTTC	CASSDSGQGSCLPYEQYF	once	TRBD1	TRBV6-4	TRBJ2-7
TGTGCCAGCAGCTCCCGGGACAGGGGATCCAACTATGGCTACACCTTC	CASSSRDRGSNYGYTF	-	TRBD1	TRBV7-8	TRBJ1-2
TGCGCCAGCAGCTTTGCGGTTGGTTATGAGCAGTTCTTC	CASSFAVGYEQFF	-	-	TRBV5-1	TRBJ2-1
TGCAGCGTCACCGGACAGGGGAAATATGGCTACACCTTC	CSVTGQGKYGYTF	-	TRBD1	TRBV29-1	TRBJ1-2
TGTGCCACCAGCAGAGGTCCGGGACAGCCGAACACCGGGGAGCTGTTTTTT	CATSRGPGQPNTGELFF	-	TRBD1	TRBV15	TRBJ2-2
TGTGCCAGCGCCACCGGGACTAGCAATGAGCAGTTCTTC	CASATGTSNEQFF	-	TRBD2	TRBV11-3	TRBJ2-1
TGTGCCAGCAGCCCGTCGCAGGACAGGGGTATCAAAAACATTCAGTACTTC	CASSPSQDRGIKNIQYF	-	TRBD1	TRBV5-5	TRBJ2-4
TGCGCCAGCAGCCAAGGTCCACTAGGCACAGATACGCAGTATTTT	CASSQGPLGTDTQYF	-	-	TRBV4-3	TRBJ2-3
TGTGCCAGCAGCGGCATCCCAGGGACAGCTCCCTATGGCTACACCTTC	CASSGIPGTAPYGYTF	-	TRBD1	TRBV5-4	TRBJ1-2
TGCGCCAGCAGCCCCCACGGGGGTAGCTCCTACGAGCAGTACTTC	CASSPHGGSSYEQYF	-	-	TRBV5-1	TRBJ2-7
TGTGCCAGCAGCTTAGATGGCAGCTCCTACGAGCAGTACTTC	CASSLDGSSYEQYF	-	-	TRBV11-3	TRBJ2-7